This entry features one T cell receptor beta chain sequence. The germline V gene encodes CDR1 SGHTA and CDR2 FQGNSA. The CDR3 runs 15 residues. V was pared by 1 base and J by 3 bases, with 2 bases of the junction left unmatched. This specimen belongs to a study of cytomegalovirus exposure and HLA in healthy donors. Overall study: Falling in the Caucasian-associated ancestry cluster were about 83% of 350 to 400 genotyped donors.

PCR primers comprised 60 Vbeta and 13 Jbeta primers. Repertoires were generated with immunoSEQ multiplex PCR, while TCRdb's copy carries only in-frame clones and drops some. The sample holds about 170,000 clones; roughly 80% are singletons and the top ten take under 5%. This chain uses TRBV7-2 with TRBJ1-2, with TRBD1 matching over 10 bases. Source material: PBMCs. The TCR sequence derives from a woman aged 50 to 65 in good health and CMV-seropositive. Here the CDR3 DNA reads TGTGCCAGCAGCTTAGACGGGACAGGGGACTATGGCTACACCTTC. Amino acids: CASSLDGTGDYGYTF.